Following are 8 T cell receptor beta chains from one sample sequenced in a study of T cells in Graves' hyperthyroidism and ophthalmopathy. The CDR3 regions of TCR beta were amplified from RNA transcripts. First-round RT-PCR targeting the TCR CDR3 was performed with the HTBI primer set. TCRdb ran MiXCR on the multiplex PCR reads and lists one entry per CDR3 protein. The table has a few hundred thousand distinct CDR3 sequences, roughly 15% seen once; the top ten hold approximately 19%. The sample was blood. The receptors were sampled from a woman in her fifties or sixties with Graves' ophthalmopathy.

This clonotype was observed a handful of times. The V and J genes are TRBV6-1 and TRBJ2-1; D may be TRBD2 (5 bases). V lost 1 base to trimming and J lost 9 bases, with 7 bases between them. The CDR3 covers 12 residues. Germline V gives CDR1 MNHNS, CDR2 SASEGT. CDR3 loop: CASSEGAVEQFF. The CDR3 DNA reads TGTGCCAGCAGTGAAGGAGCGGTTGAGCAGTTCTTC.

This clonotype was detected many times. The chain couples TRBV7-2 to TRBJ2-5; TRBD2 aligns across 9 bases. The V gene end was trimmed by 2 bases and the J gene end by 4 bases; junction bases not matched to a gene: 11. From germline, CDR1 is SGHTA and CDR2 FQGNSA. The CDR3 length is 17 residues. This chain's CDR3 is CASSLRRPAGGGETQYF. The CDR3 DNA is TGTGCCAGCAGCTTACGCCGGCCGGCGGGAGGGGGAGAGACCCAGTACTTC.

The sample holds many counts of this clonotype. The J gene is TRBJ2-7, the V gene TRBV19, with D possibly being TRBD1 or TRBD2 (5 bases each). The CDR3 sequence is 16 residues long. Deletions cut 5 bases from V and 0 bases from J, with 17 bases between. In germline, CDR1 is LNHDA, CDR2 SQIVND (reference sequence). CDR3 loop: CASSRLGTESSYEQYF. CDR3 DNA sequence: TGTGCCAGTAGTCGGCTCGGGACGGAGAGCTCCTACGAGCAGTACTTC.

The table lists this clonotype with many counts. This chain connects TRBV28 to TRBJ2-5, with D tentatively TRBD1 (5 bases). V was cut by 6 bases and J by 4 bases, with 12 bases left in between. CDR1 MDHEN and CDR2 SYDVKM come from the germline V gene. CDR3 length equals 13 residues. The DNA of the CDR3 is TGTGCCAGCAGCAGGGTCTGGAGAGAGACCCAGTACTTC. As protein: CASSRVWRETQYF.

This clonotype showed up many times. The rearrangement uses TRBV20-1 and TRBJ1-5; possible D gene TRBD1, 5 bases. The ends were cut back, 1 base at V and 2 bases at J, with 9 bases in the middle. CDR3 size: 14 residues. The V gene's germline CDR1 is DFQATT and CDR2 SNEGSKA (reference sequence). CDR3 DNA: TGCAGTGCTAGAGTTAGGGGTGGCAATCAGCCCCAGCATTTT. Its translation: CSARVRGGNQPQHF.

This chain connects TRBV2 to TRBJ2-3; 15 bases fit TRBD2. This CDR3 is built from 16 residues. CDR1 is SNHLY, CDR2 FYNNEI, per germline. The J segment lost 5 bases and the V segment lost 4 bases, leaving 4 bases of the junction unmatched. Here the CDR3 reads CASSGTSGRAVDTQYF. The CDR3, as DNA: TGTGCCAGCAGTGGGACTAGCGGGAGGGCCGTAGATACGCAGTATTTT.

This clonotype was observed a few times. V and J are TRBV6-2 or TRBV6-3 and TRBJ2-1; 8 bases are a match to TRBD2. CDR3 length equals 15 residues. Germline CDR1 and CDR2: MNHEY and SVGEGT. V was pared by 8 bases and J by 4 bases, with 10 bases of the junction left unmatched. This CDR3 reads CASSYGRAHYNEQFF. The CDR3 bases are TGTGCCAGCTCATACGGGAGGGCCCATTACAATGAGCAGTTCTTC.

This clonotype showed up many times. CDR3 DNA sequence: TGTGCCAGCAGTTTCGCCGGGGAGCTGTTTTTT. Amino acid sequence: CASSFAGELFF. J is TRBJ2-2 and V is TRBV11-2; D unclear. This CDR3 is 11 amino acids long. Germline V CDR1 and CDR2: SGHAT, FQNNGV. V was shortened by 6 bases and J by 6 bases, with 5 bases between the two germline ends.